One sample yielded the 22 T cell receptor beta chains listed below, sequenced in a study of human T cells and chemical hapten exposure (dated by TCRdb to the early 2020s). The sample's time point, from its label and the paper: patch test 2, 6 weeks after DPC sensitization. Explained via the paper, the treatment or condition label denotes: therapeutic diphenylcyclopropenone sensitization with weekly scalp DPC. Library method: RACE. TCRdb shows the sequencer as NextSeq 500. In-frame beta chains were kept once TCRdb had trimmed the public reads at Q25 with fastp and called clones with MiXCR. Rows with a matching CDR3 protein are joined into one entry that keeps the most common DNA and genes. This sample is represented by just over 40,000 distinct CDR3 sequences; less than 4% of them were singletons. The top ten clones comprise about 6.9% of the sample. The sequencing here drew on whole blood, taken in connection with sensitization to the hapten diphenylcyclopropenone (DPC). Receptors were obtained from a man in his forties with alopecia areata. Some clones in this sample may be carry-over from other donors' samples.

This clonotype came up many times. This sequence joins TRBV12-3 or TRBV12-4 and TRBJ2-3; D uncertain. V gave up 5 bases and J gave up 1 base, with 10 bases separating them. The CDR3 sequence is 14 residues long. This CDR3 is CASSPIDRTDTQYF. CDR3 sequence (DNA): TGTGCCAGCAGTCCCATCGATCGCACAGATACGCAGTATTTT.

Ten or more counts support this clonotype. The rearrangement joins TRBV20-1 to TRBJ2-3; no firm D call. The germline gives CDR1 DFQATT, CDR2 SNEGSKA (reference sequence). The CDR3 is 18 residues long. Trimming cost V 0 bases and J 2 bases, with 21 bases left between them. CDR3 sequence reads: CSARDGALVVGSTDTQYF. CDR3 DNA sequence: TGCAGTGCTAGAGATGGAGCTCTGGTAGTGGGGTCCACAGATACGCAGTATTTT.

In this sample, this clonotype turned up many times. The genes are TRBV9 and TRBJ2-7, with TRBD1 identical over 9 bases. The CDR3 has 17 amino acids. Trimming removed 0 bases from V and 0 bases from J; junction bases left unmatched: 7. Germline V lookup: CDR1 SGDLS, CDR2 YYNGEE. The CDR3 region is CASSVAPDRGSSYEQYF. CDR3 nucleotide sequence: TGTGCCAGCAGCGTAGCTCCGGACAGGGGAAGCTCCTACGAGCAGTACTTC.

This clonotype appeared many times. The DNA of the CDR3 is TGTGCCAGCAGCTTAGTGGGCAGCGGGAGAGGGAATGAGCAGTTCTTC. This translates into CASSLVGSGRGNEQFF. The chain couples TRBV11-1 to TRBJ2-1; 8 bases fit TRBD2. The CDR3 loop spans 16 amino acids. CDR1 and CDR2 from the germline V gene are SGHAT and FQDESV (reference sequence). Trimming took 1 base from V and 7 from J; bases not matched to a gene: 9.

This clonotype was observed many times. This chain uses TRBV5-6 with TRBJ1-1; 12 nucleotides agree with TRBD1. The CDR3 spans 14 residues. Germline loops: CDR1 SGHDT, CDR2 YYEEEE. V dropped 4 bases and J dropped 11; count of bases not matched to a gene: 9. The CDR3 here is CASSRGTGGSVAFF. DNA of the CDR3: TGTGCCAGCAGCAGGGGGACAGGGGGCAGTGTGGCTTTCTTT.

This chain joins TRBV4-2 and TRBJ1-3; the D is unclear. The V and J ends lost 4 bases and 0 bases respectively, with 10 bases between them. CDR3 length: 15 residues. Germline V CDR1 and CDR2: LGHNA, YNFKEQ. The CDR3 nucleotides are TGTGCCAGCAGCCCTCAGACGGTCTCTGGAAACACCATATATTTT. It is translated as CASSPQTVSGNTIYF.

This clonotype was seen at least ten times. The genes are TRBV28 and TRBJ2-7; D unresolved. The V end was cut by 5 bases, the J end by 4 bases, with 12 bases between. Germline lookup yields CDR1 MDHEN and CDR2 SYDVKM. CDR3 length equals 13 residues. The CDR3, as DNA: TGTGCCAGCAGTCTCCAATTGGATTACGAGCAGTACTTC. It specifies CASSLQLDYEQYF.

At least ten counts were recorded for this clonotype. The gene calls are TRBV6-6 and TRBJ2-6; D gene ambiguous. The CDR3 length is 14 residues. Trimming removed 5 bases at V and 0 bases at J, with 5 bases between. Per germline, CDR1 MNHNY and CDR2 SVGAGI (reference sequence). The CDR3 region has the DNA TGTGCCAGCAGTGGTGACTCTGGGGCCAACGTCCTGACTTTC. Protein sequence: CASSGDSGANVLTF.

This clonotype showed up many times. The rearrangement links TRBV28 to TRBJ2-3; 9 bases are a match to TRBD2. Looked up from germline, CDR1 is MDHEN and CDR2 is SYDVKM. The CDR3 is made up of 18 amino acids. Losses at the gene ends were 5 bases for V and 5 bases for J; bases not matched to a gene: 17. CDR3 nucleotides: TGTGCCAGCAGTCTTATGCGAAGAGCGGGAGGCCTGGGAGATACGCAGTATTTT. Residues: CASSLMRRAGGLGDTQYF. The variable domain in full, with the rest retrieved from reference TRBV28 and TRBJ2-3, is DVKVTQSSRYLVKRTGEKVFLECVQDMDHENMFWYRQDPGLGLRLIYFSYDVKMKEKGDIPEGYSVSREKKERFSLILESASTNQTSMYLCASSLMRRAGGLGDTQYFGPGTRLTVL.

At least ten counts were recorded for this clonotype. The chain links TRBV20-1 to TRBJ1-1; D is undetermined. CDR3 size: 11 residues. V lost 0 bases and J lost 6, with 5 bases in between. From germline, CDR1 is DFQATT and CDR2 SNEGSKA (reference sequence). Here the CDR3 reads CSARDLAEAFF. The CDR3 DNA is TGCAGTGCTAGAGATTTAGCTGAAGCTTTCTTT.

This clonotype was found many times. V usage is TRBV2 and J usage is TRBJ2-1; D is uncertain. Germline V gene data show CDR1 as SNHLY and CDR2 as FYNNEI. V was pared by 1 base and J by 0 bases, with 7 bases between. This CDR3 is 15 amino acids long. CDR3 loop: CASSEEGSSYNEQFF. The CDR3 bases are TGTGCCAGCAGTGAAGAGGGAAGCTCCTACAATGAGCAGTTCTTC.

This clonotype was detected ten times or more. This rearrangement joins TRBV3-1 to TRBJ1-6; no clear D. V was cut by 2 bases and J by 7 bases, with 9 bases left in between. The CDR3 runs 14 residues. The V gene's germline CDR1 is LGHDT and CDR2 YNNKEL (reference sequence). The CDR3 sequence is CASSQYGPNSPLHF. The CDR3 bases are TGTGCCAGCAGCCAATATGGGCCGAATTCACCCCTCCACTTT.

This clonotype has a count of ten or more. This chain links TRBV30 with TRBJ2-7; 12 bases fit TRBD2. With V trimmed by 1 base and J by 6 bases, 4 bases remained unmatched. This CDR3 has 14 residues. Germline V gene data show CDR1 as GTSNPN and CDR2 as SVGIG (reference sequence). The CDR3 loop is CAWSGLAGVSEQYF. CDR3 nucleotide sequence: TGTGCCTGGAGTGGACTAGCGGGAGTGTCCGAGCAGTACTTC.

Comment on this clonotype: A read error is possible here, since a much larger clone lies one base away. The rearrangement joins TRBV5-1 to TRBJ2-7; TRBD1 matches 9 bases. Germline V gives CDR1 SGHRS, CDR2 YFSETQ. The junction had 8 bases not matched to a gene; V was cut back by 3 bases and J by 7 bases. The CDR3 loop spans 14 amino acids. The DNA of the CDR3 is TGCGCCAGCAGCTCCGGACAGGGGCTATGGGAGCAGTACTTC. Translation gives CASSSGQGLWEQYF.

This clonotype was observed many times. The chain joins TRBV25-1 to TRBJ2-7; 8 positions match TRBD2. The trim removed 3 bases at V and 2 bases at J, leaving 6 bases unmatched. The germline V gene has CDR1 MGHDK and CDR2 SYGVNS. The length of the CDR3 is 15 residues. The DNA of the CDR3 is TGTGCCAGCAGTGACCCCCGGGGGGGAACCTACGAGCAGTACTTC. Translated, it gives CASSDPRGGTYEQYF.

The chain couples TRBV30 to TRBJ1-1; D is possibly TRBD1 (5 bases). This CDR3 spans 11 amino acids. Germline CDR1 reads GTSNPN; CDR2 reads SVGIG (reference sequence). CDR3 in amino acids: CAGRGDTEAFF. The CDR3 DNA follows: TGTGCTGGACGGGGGGACACTGAAGCTTTCTTT.

On this clonotype itself: This may be a read error: a much more frequent sequence differs by one nucleotide. The chain has TRBV10-3 and TRBJ2-7, with 8 positions matching TRBD2. Germline loops: CDR1 ENHRY, CDR2 SYGVKD. This CDR3 contains 15 residues. The J segment lost 1 base and the V segment lost 4 bases, leaving 6 bases of the junction unmatched. The DNA of the CDR3 is TGTGCCATCAGTGCGGACGGGACTAGATCCTACGAGCAGTACTTC. Its translation is CAISADGTRSYEQYF.

This clonotype was seen repeatedly, ten times or more. The gene calls are TRBV18 and TRBJ1-2; 8 nucleotides align to TRBD1. Germline V lookup: CDR1 KGHSH, CDR2 LQKENI. The CDR3 contains 15 residues. V was pared by 3 bases and J by 3 bases, with 6 bases of the junction left unmatched. CDR3 nucleotides: TGTGCCAGCTCACCGAACCAGGGGGCTGACTATGGCTACACCTTC. Amino acid sequence: CASSPNQGADYGYTF. Full variable domain (remainder filled in from reference TRBV18 and TRBJ1-2): NAGVMQNPRHLVRRRGQEARLRCSPMKGHSHVYWYRQLPEEGLKFMVYLQKENIIDESGMPKERFSAEFPKEGPSILRIQQVVRGDSAAYFCASSPNQGADYGYTFGSGTRLTVV.

This clonotype has a count of ten or more. This chain links TRBV3-1 with TRBJ2-7, with 13 positions matching TRBD2. Germline assignment: CDR1 LGHDT and CDR2 YNNKEL (reference sequence). The CDR3 has 13 residues. V shed 3 bases and J 7 bases; nucleotides not matched to a gene: 0. CDR3 nucleotides: TGTGCCAGCAGCCAGGGACTAGCGGGAGAGCAGTACTTC. Translated: CASSQGLAGEQYF.

This clonotype has a count of ten or more. The chain combines TRBV19 with TRBJ2-5; maybe TRBD1 (5 bases). Germline CDR1 is LNHDA and CDR2 is SQIVND (reference sequence). V lost 5 bases and J lost 5, with 12 bases in between. The CDR3 loop spans 13 amino acids. CDR3 DNA sequence: TGTGCCAGTAGTCTAGGGGTCCGGGAGACCCAGTACTTC. Amino acids: CASSLGVRETQYF.

This clonotype was picked up many times. The chain carries TRBV7-9 and TRBJ2-1; D uncertain. Trimming removed 8 bases at V and 12 bases at J, with 26 bases between. Germline CDR1 SEHNR, CDR2 FQNEAQ (reference sequence). This CDR3 has 15 residues. The CDR3 here is CASVTGLTPRIGQFF. The CDR3 DNA sequence: TGTGCCAGCGTAACCGGTTTGACTCCACGGATAGGGCAGTTCTTC.

This clonotype was counted ten times or more. The chain uses TRBV7-2 and TRBJ2-1; tentatively, D is TRBD2 (5 bases). This CDR3 contains 15 residues. Germline-derived CDR1 and CDR2 are SGHTA and FQGNSA. V was trimmed by 5 bases and J by 4 bases, leaving 15 bases between them. CDR3 loop: CASSPAGGRYNEQFF. CDR3 sequence (DNA): TGTGCCAGCAGCCCCGCGGGCGGCCGATACAATGAGCAGTTCTTC.